The sequence of this TCR beta chain was determined in a study of Graves' ophthalmopathy and Graves' hyperthyroidism. Study context: The collection of peripheral blood took place at initial diagnosis, before any treatment.

This clonotype was detected a few times. Its target is not known. Study results and limitations: In blood, most expanded thyroid clonotypes above 0.001 frequency were also detected.

Scientists amplified the TCR beta CDR3 regions from RNA transcripts. The authors performed first-round RT-PCR with HTBI primers and then a second-round multiplex PCR. Each CDR3 protein is one row after TCRdb ran MiXCR on the multiplex PCR reads. This sample has just over 600,000 distinct CDR3 sequences, with over 20% found just once. The sequenced sample consisted of peripheral blood. This sequence was found in a woman between 18 and 30 years old with stable Graves' hyperthyroidism. Some clones in this sample may be carry-over from other donors' samples.

CDR3 protein: CASSHLSAGSAQHF. The CDR3 nucleotides are TGTGCCAGCAGTCATCTTAGCGCCGGCTCAGCCCAGCATTTT. The chain recombines TRBV12-3 or TRBV12-4 with TRBJ1-5; no clear D. Trimming left V 5 bases short and J 11 bases short, with 19 bases between. The CDR3 has 14 residues.